A selection of T cell receptor beta chains follows, all from one sample in a study of T-cell reconstitution after alpha-beta-depleted transplantation in children. TCRdb recomputed calls from the PCR reads with MiXCR, one row per CDR3 protein. The sample carries some 240,000 distinct CDR3 sequences, over 9.5% recorded once. The source material was PBMCs from the stem cell graft donor, sampled from the stem cell graft. These receptors were collected from a human donor who donated a stem cell graft to a child with SCID. CDR3s include the opening cysteine and the closing phenylalanine or tryptophan. Fields, in order: CDR3 DNA, CDR3 protein, D gene, V gene, J gene, clone size. A D gene is named only where the DNA matches it firmly. Size tells how often a clone was seen (once, few, many) or the class of an expanded clone, and some rows leave it out.

cdr3_nt: TGTGCCAGCAGTTTAGGCCGGCAGATGGAGACCCAGTACTTC
cdr3_aa: CASSLGRQMETQYF
d_call: NA
v_call: TRBV28
j_call: TRBJ2-5
clone_size: many

cdr3_nt: TGTGCCAGCAGCTTAGCGAGTACAAACACAGATACGCAGTATTTT
cdr3_aa: CASSLASTNTDTQYF
d_call: NA
v_call: TRBV7-2
j_call: TRBJ2-3
clone_size: NA

cdr3_nt: TGCAGTGCTCGTTCGTGGGGGGCCTCCTACAATGAGCAGTTCTTC
cdr3_aa: CSARSWGASYNEQFF
d_call: NA
v_call: TRBV20-1
j_call: TRBJ2-1
clone_size: many

cdr3_nt: TGTGCCAGCAGCTCTTGGAGTAGCACAGATACGCAGTATTTT
cdr3_aa: CASSSWSSTDTQYF
d_call: NA
v_call: TRBV11-2
j_call: TRBJ2-3
clone_size: many

cdr3_nt: TGTGCCAGCAGTGAAGCGGGCAGGGACACCGGGGAGCTGTTTTTT
cdr3_aa: CASSEAGRDTGELFF
d_call: NA
v_call: TRBV6-1
j_call: TRBJ2-2
clone_size: many

cdr3_nt: TGTGCCAGCAGCTCAGCCCCAGGGAGGGGGAGCCTTTACGAGCAGTACTTC
cdr3_aa: CASSSAPGRGSLYEQYF
d_call: NA
v_call: TRBV7-2
j_call: TRBJ2-7
clone_size: many

cdr3_nt: TGTGCCAGTAGTTCGGGACCTAGCCCGGACATTCAGTACTTC
cdr3_aa: CASSSGPSPDIQYF
d_call: NA
v_call: TRBV19
j_call: TRBJ2-4
clone_size: many

cdr3_nt: TGTGCCAGCAGCTTGCCAGACCATAACTATGGCTACACCTTC
cdr3_aa: CASSLPDHNYGYTF
d_call: NA
v_call: TRBV5-6
j_call: TRBJ1-2
clone_size: many

cdr3_nt: TGCAGCGTTGATCGACAGGGGGCGATTCGCGGCTACACCTTC
cdr3_aa: CSVDRQGAIRGYTF
d_call: TRBD1
v_call: TRBV29-1
j_call: TRBJ1-2
clone_size: NA

cdr3_nt: TGCAGTGTCAGGCCCAGCCTGGTCCCAGATACGCAGTATTTT
cdr3_aa: CSVRPSLVPDTQYF
d_call: NA
v_call: TRBV20-1
j_call: TRBJ2-3
clone_size: many

cdr3_nt: TGCGCCAGCACCCGGGGAGACAGATACACAGATACGCAGTATTTT
cdr3_aa: CASTRGDRYTDTQYF
d_call: NA
v_call: TRBV5-1
j_call: TRBJ2-3
clone_size: NA

cdr3_nt: TGCGCCAGCAGCTTGGTGCAGGCAATCGACGAGCAGTACTTC
cdr3_aa: CASSLVQAIDEQYF
d_call: NA
v_call: TRBV5-1
j_call: TRBJ2-7
clone_size: many

cdr3_nt: TGTGCCAGCAGTCCGGGACGTTGGAACACTGAAGCTTTCTTT
cdr3_aa: CASSPGRWNTEAFF
d_call: NA
v_call: TRBV6-1
j_call: TRBJ1-1
clone_size: many

cdr3_nt: TGTGCCAGTAGTTCTAGCGGTGGCACCGGGGAGCTGTTTTTT
cdr3_aa: CASSSSGGTGELFF
d_call: TRBD2
v_call: TRBV19
j_call: TRBJ2-2
clone_size: many

cdr3_nt: TGCGCCAGCAGCGTCTGGGGCTCCTATAATTCACCCCTCCACTTT
cdr3_aa: CASSVWGSYNSPLHF
d_call: NA
v_call: TRBV5-1
j_call: TRBJ1-6
clone_size: many

cdr3_nt: TGTGCCAGCAGACCCGGTTTAACCCCATTTAAGCAGTACTTC
cdr3_aa: CASRPGLTPFKQYF
d_call: NA
v_call: TRBV6-5
j_call: TRBJ2-7
clone_size: many